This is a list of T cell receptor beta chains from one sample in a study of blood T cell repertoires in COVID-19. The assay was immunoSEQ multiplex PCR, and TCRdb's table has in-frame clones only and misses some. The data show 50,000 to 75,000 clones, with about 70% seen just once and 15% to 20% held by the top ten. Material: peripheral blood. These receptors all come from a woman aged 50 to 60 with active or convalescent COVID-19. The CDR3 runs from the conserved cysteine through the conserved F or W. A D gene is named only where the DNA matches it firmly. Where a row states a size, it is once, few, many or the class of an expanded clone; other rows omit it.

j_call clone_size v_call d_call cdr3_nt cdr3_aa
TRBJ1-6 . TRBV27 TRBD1 TGTGCCAGCAGTGATGGACAGGGGGATAATTCACCCCTCCACTTT CASSDGQGDNSPLHF
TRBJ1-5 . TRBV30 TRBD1 TGTGCCTGGAGCTCCGGGACAGGGGGTTTCAATCAGCCCCAGCATTTT CAWSSGTGGFNQPQHF
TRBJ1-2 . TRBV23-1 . TGCGCCAGCAGTCACCTCCACCACAATGAAGGCTACACCTTC CASSHLHHNEGYTF
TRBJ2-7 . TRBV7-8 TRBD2 TGTGCCAGCAGCTCGGGACTAGCGTACGAGCAGTACTTC CASSSGLAYEQYF
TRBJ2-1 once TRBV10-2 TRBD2 TGCGCCAGCAGGGTTACCGGGACTAGCGATTCAAGTGAGCAGTTCTTC CASRVTGTSDSSEQFF
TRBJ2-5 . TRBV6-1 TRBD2 TGTGCCAGCAGTGAAGACGTAGCGGGAGGGGGTGAGACCCAGTACTTC CASSEDVAGGGETQYF
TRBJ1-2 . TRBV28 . TGTGCCAGCAGTTTGGCCAGGGGATATTCTGGCTACACCTTC CASSLARGYSGYTF
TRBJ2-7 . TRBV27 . TGTGCCAGCAGGGAAGGGGGAGGGGGCTACGAGCAGTACTTC CASREGGGGYEQYF
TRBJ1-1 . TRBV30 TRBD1 TGTGCCTGGGATCCAGGGGGCAACACTGAAGCTTTCTTT CAWDPGGNTEAFF
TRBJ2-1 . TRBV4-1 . TGCGCCAGCAGCCAAGGGCCCGGGACGCCTGACACGGGGGAGTTCTTC CASSQGPGTPDTGEFF
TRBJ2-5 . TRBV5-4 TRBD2 TGTGCCAGCAGCTCCCGACTAGCGAAAGAGACCCAGTACTTC CASSSRLAKETQYF
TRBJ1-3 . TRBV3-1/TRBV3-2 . TGTGCCAGCAGCCAGGGCACAAGAAACACCATATATTTT CASSQGTRNTIYF
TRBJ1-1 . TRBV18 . TGTGCCAGCTCACCATTTGGGGCACAGAGACTGAACACTGAAGCTTTCTTT CASSPFGAQRLNTEAFF
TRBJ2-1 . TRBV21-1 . TGTGCCAGCAGCAAAGAGGGTCCCACTAGCGGCCACAATGAGCAGTTCTTC CASSKEGPTSGHNEQFF
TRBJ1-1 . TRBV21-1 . TGTGCCAGAGGACAGGGACGAAACACTGAAGCTTTCTTT CARGQGRNTEAFF
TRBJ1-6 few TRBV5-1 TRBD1 TGCGCCAGCAGCTTGGTTGCAGGGGGAATGAATTCACCCCTCCACTTT CASSLVAGGMNSPLHF
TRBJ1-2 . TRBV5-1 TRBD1 TGCGCCAGCAGCCCGCTAGGGGACAGGGTCCTCCTTGGCTACACCTTC CASSPLGDRVLLGYTF
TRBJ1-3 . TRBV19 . TGTGCCAGTAGTACGGGCGGGGGCGTCTCTGGAAACACCATATATTTT CASSTGGGVSGNTIYF
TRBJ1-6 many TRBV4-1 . TGCGCCAGCAGCCAAGATTACAGTCCCCTCCACTTT CASSQDYSPLHF
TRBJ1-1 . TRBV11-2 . TGTGCCAGCAGTCTCCAGCGGGGCACTGAAGCTTTCTTT CASSLQRGTEAFF
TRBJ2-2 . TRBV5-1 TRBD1 TGCGCCAGCAGCCATGCCCCGGGACAGGGGGGCGGGGAGCTGTTTTTT CASSHAPGQGGGELFF
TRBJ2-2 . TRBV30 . TGTGCCTGGAGTGTGGGGGGGCTTTTAACCGGGGAGCTGTTTTTT CAWSVGGLLTGELFF
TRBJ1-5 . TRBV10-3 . TGTGCCATCACACCTGGAGAAAGTCAGCCCCAGCATTTT CAITPGESQPQHF
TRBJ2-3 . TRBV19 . TGTGCCAGTAGTTTCGGGTTTACAGATACGCAGTATTTT CASSFGFTDTQYF
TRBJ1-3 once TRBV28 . TGTGCCAGCAGTTTATCAATGATTAGCGTTGGAAACACCATATATTTT CASSLSMISVGNTIYF
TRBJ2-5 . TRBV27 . TGTGCCAGCAGGAGAGGGATGGAGACCCAGTACTTC CASRRGMETQYF
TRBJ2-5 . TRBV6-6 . TGTGCCAGCAGTCAAACAGTGTACCAAGAGACCCAGTACTTC CASSQTVYQETQYF
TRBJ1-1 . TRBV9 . TGTGCCAGCAGCTATACAGGGAGTTCTGAAGCTTTCTTT CASSYTGSSEAFF
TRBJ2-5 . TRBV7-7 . TGTGCCAGCAGCTTAGGATCGGGCGGGAAAGAGACCCAGTACTTC CASSLGSGGKETQYF
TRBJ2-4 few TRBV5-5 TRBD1 TGTGCCAGCAGCGTGACAGGGGGAAGGAACATTCAGTACTTC CASSVTGGRNIQYF
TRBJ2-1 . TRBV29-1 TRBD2 TGCAGCGTTCCCCCACGAGGCGGGAGCTCCTACAATGAGCAGTTCTTC CSVPPRGGSSYNEQFF
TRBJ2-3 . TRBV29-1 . TGCAGCGTTGATTCGGGGGATACGCAGTATTTT CSVDSGDTQYF
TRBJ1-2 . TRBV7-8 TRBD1 TGTGCCAGCAGTCTCGGGACAGCGAACTATGGCTACACCTTC CASSLGTANYGYTF
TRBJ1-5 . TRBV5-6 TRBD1 TGTGCCAGCAGCTTGGGAACAGGGGGCGCATATTGGAATCAGCCCCAGCATTTT CASSLGTGGAYWNQPQHF
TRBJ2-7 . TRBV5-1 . TGCGCCAGCAGCTCCGCGGGACAGTCCTACGAGCAGTACTTC CASSSAGQSYEQYF
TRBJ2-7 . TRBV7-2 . TGTGCCAGCAGCTTAGGGACATTCACTTCGTACGAGCAGTACTTC CASSLGTFTSYEQYF
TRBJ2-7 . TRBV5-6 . TGTGCCAGCAGCTGGTCCGACAGAGACCTCTACGAGCAGTACTTC CASSWSDRDLYEQYF
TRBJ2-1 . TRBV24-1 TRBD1 TGTGCCACCAGCGGGACAGGGGTTTTCAATGAGCAGTTCTTC CATSGTGVFNEQFF
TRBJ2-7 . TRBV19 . TGTGCCAGTAGTTCCTCCGTTGACAGTTACGAGCAGTACTTC CASSSSVDSYEQYF
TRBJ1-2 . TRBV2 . TGTGCCAGCAGTGAAAGAGGTTTTGGCTACACCTTC CASSERGFGYTF